This TCR beta chain came from a study of T cells in women clearing cervical HPV infection (dated by TCRdb to 2017 to 2018). At the level of the whole study: Cases were approximately 25 women with histologically confirmed HPV16-related CIN3 or worse, including 2 invasive cancers. Controls were more than 20 women whose single incident HPV16 infection cleared within 12 months without precancer or cancer developing. Blood from cases was collected at the visit where the lesion was first found, while blood from controls was collected once the infection could no longer be detected. Among cases, blood sampling came a median of almost 150 days after lesion detection, with an interquartile range of about 85 to 220 days. Because only a few women had HLA typing data, the possibility that HLA type acted as a confounder could not be ruled out. This exploratory proof-of-principle case-control study, nested within the Guanacaste HPV Natural History Study in Costa Rica, compared TCR repertoires among women with different cervical HPV16 outcomes. Cases and controls were matched on year of sample collection and on age within five years. Cases had a median age of approximately 35 years and controls had a median age of approximately 40, with no significant differences in baseline characteristics. In the parent cohort, around 9,500 women aged 18 or older were enrolled in Guanacaste, Costa Rica, during about 1992 to 1995 and were followed for seven years. Five blinded duplicates per group were added as quality controls, giving around 60 samples: 50 or so participants and 10 replicates. Beyond this particular receptor, the publication reports: Cases had lower TRBV6-7 relative abundance than controls (around 0.11% versus 0.15%; Bonferroni P = 0.0008). Cases were distinguished from controls with an estimated AUC of approximately 0.8 by random forest classifiers combining richness and V gene abundances. TCR repertoire richness was significantly higher in CIN3+ cases than in controls across sequencing depths, while evenness did not differ. T-cell numbers per sample were unknown, so richness differences could reflect varying T-cell content rather than repertoire biology. The cross-sectional design could not show whether associations preceded infection or resulted from it; effector/memory subsets and HPV-specific T cells were not isolated.

Every participant had a single incident cervical HPV16 infection, and prevalent HPV16 infections were excluded. Cervical HPV DNA was detected by MY09/MY11 PCR, and genotyping was performed by dot-blot hybridization. Roughly 15 mL of heparinized blood were centrifuged, and the buffy coat was aliquoted, frozen at -30°C, then stored at -80°C. QIAGEN kits were used to extract genomic DNA from the buffy coat specimens. Remarks on this clone: The clone's antigen remains unknown. The sequenced fragment ends 3 residues before the CDR3 boundary, so the rest is inferred from the germline J gene.

V is shortened by 0 bases, J by 5 bases, and the region joining them spans 8 bases. Inclusive of the bounding cysteine and phenylalanine, the CDR3 is 15 residues long. Of the CDR3's DNA, 36 bases were read; they are in frame from base 1. In the germline V gene, CDR1 corresponds to MDHEN and CDR2 to SYDVKM. TCR beta CDR3 regions were amplified by multiplex PCR using the immunoSEQ assay from an average of roughly 1,200 ng genomic DNA per sample. The assay corrected primer bias using a complete synthetic TCR repertoire to establish an amplification baseline. The amplicons were sequenced using the Illumina platform. From the authors' description of their analysis: Sequence errors were corrected by clustering with frequency ratios and a modified nearest-neighbor algorithm, and the sequences were then analyzed in the immunoSEQ Analyzer using IMGT gene definitions. TCR richness and evenness were averaged over 20 rarefaction repeats at each rarefaction depth, excluding samples with fewer sequences than the depth. V, D and J gene relative abundances were compared between groups with Wilcoxon rank sum tests, applying FDR correction. An intraclass correlation of 95% to 97% for TCR richness and an average of roughly 76% across some 69 gene segments were obtained from the blinded duplicates. TCRdb retrieved this table from immuneACCESS and kept in-frame rearrangements only. Not all clones are present; in checked studies, unresolved V genes account for under half, and no reason is known for the remainder. That table furnishes V, J and clone size, whereas the DNA furnished D and trimming. The sample table includes tens of thousands of clones. The ten largest clones represent approximately 7% of the sample.

The sequencing input was blood buffy coat. Here the chain combines TRBV28 and TRBJ1-6; the D gene is unclear. The source is a woman aged 18 to 69 with a cervical HPV16 infection that either progressed to CIN3+ or cleared (not recorded which). The CDR3 bases that were read are TGTGCCAGCAGTTTATGGAAGGTGAATAATTCACCC. Translation gives CASSLWKVNNSP. The whole CDR3 sequence is CASSLWKVNNSPLHF.